These 31 T cell receptor beta chains originate from one sample sequenced in a study of radiotherapy plus CTLA-4 blockade in lung cancer. The repertoire was sequenced with immunoSEQ multiplex PCR; TCRdb's copy has only in-frame clones and lacks some. Among roughly 80,000 clones listed, 60% to 85% were seen once. The sequenced sample was peripheral blood, obtained from a patient treated with radiotherapy plus ipilimumab. Receptors were obtained from a human donor with non-small cell lung cancer who had a partial response to radiotherapy plus ipilimumab. Some clones in this sample may be carry-over from other donors' samples.

This clone was recorded a few times. The J gene is TRBJ1-4, the V gene TRBV28, with a tentative D call TRBD1 (6 bases). The germline V gene encodes CDR1 MDHEN and CDR2 SYDVKM. V lost 8 bases to trimming and J lost 5 bases, with 12 bases between them. CDR3 length: 13 amino acids. CDR3: CASLDRGNEKLFF. CDR3 bases: TGTGCCAGCCTGGACAGAGGAAATGAAAAACTGTTTTTT.

This clone was seen more than once but under ten times. This chain joins TRBV7-3 and TRBJ2-3; TRBD2 agrees at 7 bases. V shed 9 bases, J shed 0 bases, and the junction held 6 bases outside the gene matches. CDR3 length: 14 residues. Germline CDR1 and CDR2: SGHTA and FQGTGA. The chain's CDR3 is CASSSGSSTDTQYF. CDR3 coding DNA: TGTGCCAGTTCTAGCGGTTCTAGCACAGATACGCAGTATTTT.

The chain couples TRBV19 to TRBJ2-7, with TRBD2 matching over 11 bases. The ends lost 4 bases at V and 3 bases at J; junction bases unmatched: 2. The CDR3 is 14 residues long. Germline lookup yields CDR1 LNHDA and CDR2 SQIVND (reference sequence). The CDR3 here is CASSTSGRHYEQYF. CDR3 DNA sequence: TGTGCCAGTAGTACTAGCGGGAGGCACTACGAGCAGTACTTC.

This clone has a handful of counts. The rearrangement joins TRBV15 to TRBJ2-7; 11 bases fit TRBD2. Germline lookup yields CDR1 LNHNV and CDR2 YYDKDF (reference sequence). V shed 0 bases and J 7 bases; nucleotides not matched to a gene: 8. The CDR3 totals 16 residues. The CDR3 region is CATSRELAGVPGEQYF. CDR3 nucleotides: TGTGCCACCAGCAGAGAACTAGCGGGAGTGCCGGGAGAGCAGTACTTC.

This clone appeared a few times. The chain joins TRBV7-9 to TRBJ1-3; weak D call: TRBD1 (6 bases). This CDR3 is 15 amino acids long. Germline V gives CDR1 SEHNR, CDR2 FQNEAQ (reference sequence). V lost 5 bases, J lost 1 base, and 12 bases lay in between. Here the CDR3 DNA reads TGTGCCAGCAGCCCGGACAGAAGATCTGGAAACACCATATATTTT. Its translation is CASSPDRRSGNTIYF.

This clone came up a few times. The chain is built from TRBV5-6 and TRBJ2-7; TRBD1 agrees at 7 bases. This CDR3 has 15 amino acids. The germline CDR1 and CDR2 sequences are SGHDT and YYEEEE. The V gene end was trimmed by 3 bases and the J gene end by 4 bases; junction bases not matched to a gene: 10. The CDR3 loop is CASSSLGGLGYEQYF. For the CDR3, the DNA is TGTGCCAGCAGCTCTCTAGGGGGCCTTGGATACGAGCAGTACTTC.

The rearrangement links TRBV19 to TRBJ1-3; D possibly corresponds to TRBD1 (5 bases). The CDR3 runs to 14 residues. From germline, CDR1 is LNHDA and CDR2 SQIVND (reference sequence). Between the trimmed V and J ends, which lost 5 bases and 0 bases, there was a span of 8 bases. CDR3 nucleotides: TGTGCCAGTAGTTCACAGGTCTCTGGAAACACCATATATTTT. Amino acids: CASSSQVSGNTIYF.

This chain joins TRBV11-2 and TRBJ2-7; a weak D match, TRBD1 (5 bases). Trimming removed 5 bases at V and 7 bases at J, with 12 bases between. The germline CDR1 and CDR2 sequences are SGHAT and FQNNGV. There are 12 residues in the CDR3. The CDR3 is CASSQNRLEQYF. CDR3 bases: TGTGCCAGCAGCCAGAACAGGCTTGAGCAGTACTTC.

This chain connects TRBV6-1 to TRBJ1-1; possible D gene TRBD1, 5 bases. In germline, CDR1 is MNHNS, CDR2 SASEGT. This CDR3 is 13 amino acids long. V was shortened by 11 bases and J by 1 base, with 14 bases between the two germline ends. CDR3 sequence: CAGRWGGNTEAFF. In DNA form, the CDR3 reads TGTGCCGGGCGGTGGGGGGGGAACACTGAAGCTTTCTTT.

The chain carries TRBV5-1 and TRBJ2-6, with TRBD1 matching 8 bases. The CDR3 sequence is 17 residues long. V dropped 0 bases and J dropped 2; count of bases not matched to a gene: 4. Germline values: CDR1 SGHRS, CDR2 YFSETQ. CDR3 amino acids: CASSLEPGGAGANVLTF. As DNA, the CDR3 is TGCGCCAGCAGCTTGGAACCAGGGGGCGCTGGGGCCAACGTCCTGACTTTC.

This clone was seen more than once but under ten times. This chain joins TRBV6-6 and TRBJ1-6, with 7 bases aligning to TRBD1. The CDR3 is 16 residues long. Germline lookup yields CDR1 MNHNY and CDR2 SVGAGI (reference sequence). The trim removed 7 bases at V and 4 bases at J, leaving 10 bases unmatched. The CDR3 loop is CASNNGQERYNSPLHF. In nucleotides, the CDR3 is TGTGCCAGCAACAACGGACAGGAGAGATATAATTCACCCCTCCACTTT.

This clone appeared a few times. This rearrangement joins TRBV21-1 to TRBJ1-1; no DNA check was done on the table's D call, TRBD1. TRBV21-1 is annotated as a pseudogene. CDR3 length equals 15 residues. CDR3 coding DNA: TGTGCCAGCAGCAAAGCCGAGGACAGGAACACTGAAGCTTTCTTT. This codes for CASSKAEDRNTEAFF.

The chain couples TRBV21-1 to TRBJ2-4; TRBD2 is the table's D call, not checked against the DNA. TRBV21-1 is designated a pseudogene. This CDR3 contains 22 residues. The CDR3, as DNA: TGTGCCAGCAGCAAACTAGCCCAAGAGGTCGGGCACGGCGTTAAAGCCAAAAACATTCAGTACTTC. It encodes CASSKLAQEVGHGVKAKNIQYF.

This clone is a singleton in its sample. Written as DNA, the CDR3 is TGTGCCAGCAGCCCTCGACAGGGTTCGGTGGGCTACACCTTC. Translation gives CASSPRQGSVGYTF. The chain uses TRBV7-3 and TRBJ1-2; 7 positions match TRBD1. CDR1 is SGHTA, CDR2 FQGTGA, per germline. CDR3 length equals 14 residues. The V gene end was trimmed by 5 bases and the J gene end by 8 bases; junction bases not matched to a gene: 11.

The rearrangement uses TRBV4-2 and TRBJ1-6, with a weak D call TRBD1 (5 bases). Germline V gives CDR1 LGHNA, CDR2 YNFKEQ. The CDR3 is 14 amino acids. V dropped 0 bases and J dropped 7 bases, with 7 bases sitting between them. CDR3 sequence: CASSQETGNSPLHF. CDR3 nucleotides: TGTGCCAGCAGCCAAGAAACAGGCAATTCACCCCTCCACTTT.

The chain is built from TRBV16 and TRBJ2-1, with 7 bases aligning to TRBD2. Germline V lookup: CDR1 KGHSY, CDR2 FQNENV. With V trimmed by 2 bases and J by 4 bases, 5 bases remained unmatched. CDR3 length equals 15 residues. The chain's CDR3 is CASSQDGRRYNEQFF. The CDR3 DNA reads TGTGCCAGCAGCCAAGACGGGAGGAGGTACAATGAGCAGTTCTTC.

This chain uses TRBV5-1 with TRBJ2-1, with 11 bases matching TRBD2. CDR3 size: 14 residues. The germline V gene encodes CDR1 SGHRS and CDR2 YFSETQ. V lost 5 bases to trimming and J lost 6 bases; unmatched junction nucleotides: 4. The CDR3 reads CASSSGTSGNEQFF. The CDR3 DNA is TGCGCCAGCAGTTCCGGGACTAGCGGCAATGAGCAGTTCTTC.

The chain uses TRBV19 and TRBJ2-7; 8 bases fit TRBD2. Trimming at V came to 5 bases and at J to 0 bases, leaving 3 bases not matched to a gene. There are 14 residues in the CDR3. The V gene's germline CDR1 is LNHDA and CDR2 SQIVND (reference sequence). The CDR3 DNA reads as TGTGCCAGTAGTCCCAGCGGGAGCTCCTACGAGCAGTACTTC. This encodes CASSPSGSSYEQYF. The full variable domain, completed using reference TRBV19 and TRBJ2-7, is DGGITQSPKYLFRKEGQNVTLSCEQNLNHDAMYWYRQDPGQGLRLIYYSQIVNDFQKGDIAEGYSVSREKKESFPLTVTSAQKNPTAFYLCASSPSGSSYEQYFGPGTRLTVT.

This rearrangement joins TRBV4-3 to TRBJ2-2; no reliable D call. The length of the CDR3 is 16 residues. Germline values: CDR1 LGHNA, CDR2 YSLEER. The V gene lost 0 bases and the J gene lost 7 bases, with 15 bases spanning the gap. CDR3 in DNA: TGCGCCAGCAGCCAAGAGTTGGCGGCGTTGAGCGGGGAGCTGTTTTTT. Its protein is CASSQELAALSGELFF.

The chain links TRBV29-1 to TRBJ2-1; 9 bases fit TRBD1. From germline, CDR1 is SQVTM and CDR2 ANQGSEA. V shed 5 bases, J shed 9 bases, and the junction held 11 bases outside the gene matches. CDR3 length: 14 amino acids. CDR3 protein: CSVLQGAGNREQFF. CDR3 bases: TGCAGCGTTTTACAGGGGGCCGGTAATCGTGAGCAGTTCTTC.

The rearrangement links TRBV18 to TRBJ2-1, with TRBD1 matching 8 bases. Germline V gene data show CDR1 as KGHSH and CDR2 as LQKENI. The V and J ends lost 4 bases and 3 bases, in that order; junction bases with no gene match: 5. The CDR3 is 15 residues long. The chain's CDR3 is CASSQTDRVYNEQFF. The CDR3 nucleotides read TGTGCCAGCTCACAAACGGACAGGGTCTACAATGAGCAGTTCTTC.

This chain links TRBV30 with TRBJ2-2; TRBD1 matches at 7 bases. Looked up from germline, CDR1 is GTSNPN and CDR2 is SVGIG (reference sequence). CDR3 length: 14 amino acids. Losses at the gene ends were 8 bases for V and 0 bases for J; bases not matched to a gene: 6. The CDR3 is CARTGQTNTGELFF. The CDR3 region has the DNA TGTGCCCGGACAGGACAGACGAACACCGGGGAGCTGTTTTTT. The entire variable domain, with the rest obtained from reference TRBV30 and TRBJ2-2, is as follows: SQTIHQWPATLVQPVGSPLSLECTVEGTSNPNLYWYRQAAGRGLQLLFYSVGIGQISSEVPQNLSASRPQDRQFILSSKKLLLSDSGFYLCARTGQTNTGELFFGEGSRLTVL.

This chain joins TRBV30 and TRBJ2-5; TRBD1 agrees at 11 bases. The CDR3 is 15 amino acids. The V and J ends lost 4 bases and 7 bases, in that order; junction bases with no gene match: 11. Germline CDR1 GTSNPN, CDR2 SVGIG (reference sequence). Here the CDR3 DNA reads TGTGCCTGGAAAAATCCGGGACAGGGGGTTGGGACCCAGTACTTC. Translated, it gives CAWKNPGQGVGTQYF.

This clone was counted a few times. V usage is TRBV27 and J usage is TRBJ1-5, with TRBD1 identical over 8 bases. The CDR3 has 13 residues. The germline gives CDR1 MNHEY, CDR2 SMNVEV (reference sequence). V shed 6 bases, J shed 6 bases, and the junction held 4 bases outside the gene matches. CDR3 in DNA: TGTGCCAGCAGGGGACAGGACGTTCAGCCCCAGCATTTT. Translated, it gives CASRGQDVQPQHF.

The table lists this clone with many counts. The gene calls are TRBV5-3 and TRBJ1-2; D is uncertain. TRBV5-3 is an open reading frame whose function is uncertain. V was cut by 6 bases and J by 0 bases, with 12 bases left in between. The CDR3 loop spans 14 amino acids. The CDR3 DNA sequence: TGTGCCAGAAAGCAACAGTTAGCTAACTATGGCTACACCTTC. This gives the protein CARKQQLANYGYTF.

This clone was counted once. The rearrangement uses TRBV28 and TRBJ1-1, with 9 bases matching TRBD1. The germline V gene encodes CDR1 MDHEN and CDR2 SYDVKM. The CDR3 consists of 14 residues. Unmatched junction bases numbered 6, after V lost 7 bases and J lost 3 bases. The CDR3, as DNA: TGTGCCAGCAATAAACAGGGGGCTTACACTGAAGCTTTCTTT. Protein product: CASNKQGAYTEAFF.

The J gene is TRBJ1-3, the V gene TRBV6-5, with D perhaps matching TRBD1 (6 bases). The CDR3 sequence is 15 residues long. V lost 5 bases to trimming and J lost 1 base, with 12 bases between them. CDR1 is MNHEY and CDR2 is SVGAGI in the germline V gene. The CDR3 nucleotides read TGTGCCAGCAGTACCCTTACAGGGTCTGGAAACACCATATATTTT. It is translated as CASSTLTGSGNTIYF.

V and J are TRBV6-6 and TRBJ2-3; a possible D gene is TRBD2 (5 bases). V lost 6 bases, J lost 4 bases, and 8 bases lay in between. The CDR3 runs to 12 residues. Germline-derived CDR1 and CDR2 are MNHNY and SVGAGI (reference sequence). This CDR3 is CASRLDADTQYF. Written as DNA, the CDR3 is TGTGCCAGCAGACTAGACGCAGATACGCAGTATTTT.

This clone was picked up one time. The chain links TRBV25-1 to TRBJ2-1, with 10 bases matching TRBD2. The CDR3 length is 16 residues. Germline V CDR1 and CDR2: MGHDK, SYGVNS. Trimming took 1 base from V and 6 from J; bases not matched to a gene: 6. The CDR3 spells CASSEFSGGPFNEQFF. Written as DNA, the CDR3 is TGTGCCAGCAGTGAATTTAGCGGGGGGCCTTTCAATGAGCAGTTCTTC.

The chain couples TRBV5-5 to TRBJ2-7; D is perhaps TRBD1 (5 bases). The CDR3 sequence is 14 residues long. Per the germline V gene, CDR1 is SGHKS and CDR2 is YYEKEE (reference sequence). Trimming left V 7 bases short and J 3 bases short, with 17 bases between. The chain's CDR3 is CASEDKKTNYEQYF. CDR3 nucleotides: TGTGCCAGCGAGGACAAAAAGACAAACTACGAGCAGTACTTC. The variable domain in full, completed from reference TRBV5-5 and TRBJ2-7, reads DAGVTQSPTHLIKTRGQQVTLRCSPISGHKSVSWYQQVLGQGPQFIFQYYEKEERGRGNFPDRFSARQFPNYSSELNVNALLLGDSALYLCASEDKKTNYEQYFGPGTRLTVT.

This chain joins TRBV4-1 and TRBJ2-1; 7 positions match TRBD2. Looked up from germline, CDR1 is MGHRA and CDR2 is YSYEKL. V lost 3 bases to trimming and J lost 0 bases; unmatched junction nucleotides: 8. The CDR3 is 17 amino acids. In nucleotides, the CDR3 is TGCGCCAGCAGCCAGTCTAGCGGTCGAAGCTCCTACAATGAGCAGTTCTTC. This sequence encodes CASSQSSGRSSYNEQFF.